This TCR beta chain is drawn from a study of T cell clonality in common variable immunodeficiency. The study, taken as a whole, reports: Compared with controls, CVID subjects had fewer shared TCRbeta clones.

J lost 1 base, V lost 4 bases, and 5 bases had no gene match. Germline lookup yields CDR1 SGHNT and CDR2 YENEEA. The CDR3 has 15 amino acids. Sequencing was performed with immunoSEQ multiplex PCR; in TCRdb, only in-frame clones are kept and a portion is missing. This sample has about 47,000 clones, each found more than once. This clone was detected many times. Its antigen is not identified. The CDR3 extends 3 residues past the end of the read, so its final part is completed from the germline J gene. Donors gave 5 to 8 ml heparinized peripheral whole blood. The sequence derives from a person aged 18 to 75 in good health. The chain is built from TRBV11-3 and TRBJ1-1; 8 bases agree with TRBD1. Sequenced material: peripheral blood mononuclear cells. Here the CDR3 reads CASSSDRGGNTEAFF. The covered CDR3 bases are TGTGCCAGCAGCTCCGACAGGGGCGGGAACACTGAA.